The T cell receptor (beta chain) under discussion was sequenced for a study of T-cell reconstitution after alpha-beta-depleted transplantation in children. Study observations and caveats: There were some patients whose high TCRbeta diversity at day 60 came from surviving recipient T cells and thymic progenitors.

V shed 5 bases, J shed 5 bases, and the junction held 11 bases outside the gene matches. This CDR3 has 15 amino acids. Germline V CDR1 and CDR2: SGHAT, FQNNGV. Concerning this clonotype itself: The target antigen is unknown.

Library preparation (for TCRbeta) was performed with unique molecular identifiers. MiXCR was run by TCRdb on the PCR reads, yielding one entry per CDR3 protein. The sample holds 300,000 to 400,000 distinct CDR3 sequences, roughly 15% seen once. This clonotype was obtained from a male patient between 2 and 9 years old who had a stem cell transplant for acute lymphoblastic leukemia, so the T cells may come from the graft donor. This sequence joins TRBV11-2 and TRBJ1-1; 7 nucleotides match TRBD1. The sequencing used PBMCs, mostly from graft donor cells, collected 360 days after TCRalphabeta/CD19-depleted stem cell transplant. The CDR3 DNA follows: TGTGCCAGCAGCCCGCCGACAGGGTCGAGGACTGAAGCTTTCTTT. Encoded protein: CASSPPTGSRTEAFF.